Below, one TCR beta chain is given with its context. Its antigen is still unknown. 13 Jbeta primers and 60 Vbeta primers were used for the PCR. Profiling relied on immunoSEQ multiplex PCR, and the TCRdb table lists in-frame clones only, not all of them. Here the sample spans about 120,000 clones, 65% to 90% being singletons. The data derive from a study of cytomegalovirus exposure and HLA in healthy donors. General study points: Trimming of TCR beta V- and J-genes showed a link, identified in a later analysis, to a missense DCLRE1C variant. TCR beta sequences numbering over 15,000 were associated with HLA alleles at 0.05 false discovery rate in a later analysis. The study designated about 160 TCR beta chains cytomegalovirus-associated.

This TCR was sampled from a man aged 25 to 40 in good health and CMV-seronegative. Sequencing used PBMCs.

CDR3 coding DNA: TGTGCCAGCAGACGGGACATTAGCAATCAGCCCCAGCATTTT. Translation: CASRRDISNQPQHF. The chain has TRBV28 and TRBJ1-5; a weak D match, TRBD1 (6 bases). CDR1 is MDHEN, CDR2 SYDVKM, per germline. V dropped 6 bases and J dropped 0 bases, with 9 bases sitting between them. The CDR3 length is 14 residues.